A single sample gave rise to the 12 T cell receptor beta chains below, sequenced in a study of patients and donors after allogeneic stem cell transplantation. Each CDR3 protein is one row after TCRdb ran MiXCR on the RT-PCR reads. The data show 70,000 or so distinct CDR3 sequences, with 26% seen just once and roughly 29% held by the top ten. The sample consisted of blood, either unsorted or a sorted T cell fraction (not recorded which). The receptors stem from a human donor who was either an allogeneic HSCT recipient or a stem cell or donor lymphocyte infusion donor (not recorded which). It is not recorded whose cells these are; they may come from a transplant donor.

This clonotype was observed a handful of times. This CDR3 is CASSQGADPSYEQYF. The DNA for the CDR3 is TGTGCCAGCAGCCAAGGGGCTGATCCCTCCTACGAGCAGTACTTC. This rearrangement joins TRBV3-1 to TRBJ2-7; D remains unclear. Germline V gene data show CDR1 as LGHDT and CDR2 as YNNKEL (reference sequence). There are 15 residues in the CDR3. The V and J ends lost 1 base and 0 bases respectively, with 10 bases between them.

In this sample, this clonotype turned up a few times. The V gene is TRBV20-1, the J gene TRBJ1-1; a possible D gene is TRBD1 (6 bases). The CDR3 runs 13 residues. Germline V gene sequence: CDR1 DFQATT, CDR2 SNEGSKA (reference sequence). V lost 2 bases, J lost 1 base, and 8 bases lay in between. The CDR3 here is CSARLDRNTEAFF. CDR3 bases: TGCAGTGCTAGATTGGACAGGAACACTGAAGCTTTCTTT.

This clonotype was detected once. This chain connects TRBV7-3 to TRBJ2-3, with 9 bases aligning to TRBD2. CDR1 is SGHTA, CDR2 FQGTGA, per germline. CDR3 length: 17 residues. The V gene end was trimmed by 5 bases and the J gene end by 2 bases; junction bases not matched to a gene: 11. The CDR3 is CASSQYASGTNTDTQYF. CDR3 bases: TGTGCCAGCAGCCAATACGCTAGCGGGACCAACACAGATACGCAGTATTTT.

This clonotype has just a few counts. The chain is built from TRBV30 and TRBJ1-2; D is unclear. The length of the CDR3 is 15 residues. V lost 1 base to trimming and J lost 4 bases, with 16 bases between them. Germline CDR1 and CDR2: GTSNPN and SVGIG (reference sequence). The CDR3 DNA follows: TGTGCCTGGAGTGGGCTCAGCGTACTAGGCTATGGCTACACCTTC. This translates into CAWSGLSVLGYGYTF.

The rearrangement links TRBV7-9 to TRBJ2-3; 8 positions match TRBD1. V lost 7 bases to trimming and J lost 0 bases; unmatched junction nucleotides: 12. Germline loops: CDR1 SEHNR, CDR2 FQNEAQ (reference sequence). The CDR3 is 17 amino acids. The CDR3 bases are TGTGCCAGCAACCCCACGGGCCAGGGGGCGAGCACAGATACGCAGTATTTT. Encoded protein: CASNPTGQGASTDTQYF.

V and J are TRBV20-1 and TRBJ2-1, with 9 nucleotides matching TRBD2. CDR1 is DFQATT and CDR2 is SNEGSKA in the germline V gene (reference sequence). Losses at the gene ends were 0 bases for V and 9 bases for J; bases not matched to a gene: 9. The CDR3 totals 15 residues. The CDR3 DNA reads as TGCAGTGCTAGAGATTGGATAGCGGGAGTCGGTGAGCAGTTCTTC. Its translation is CSARDWIAGVGEQFF.

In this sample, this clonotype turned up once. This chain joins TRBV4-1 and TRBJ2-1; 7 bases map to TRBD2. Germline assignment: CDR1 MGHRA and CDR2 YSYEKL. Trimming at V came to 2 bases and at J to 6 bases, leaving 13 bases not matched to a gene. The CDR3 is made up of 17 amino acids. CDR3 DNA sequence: TGCGCCAGCAGCCAATTCCTCGTTTCTAGCGGTTCCAATGAGCAGTTCTTC. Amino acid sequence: CASSQFLVSSGSNEQFF.

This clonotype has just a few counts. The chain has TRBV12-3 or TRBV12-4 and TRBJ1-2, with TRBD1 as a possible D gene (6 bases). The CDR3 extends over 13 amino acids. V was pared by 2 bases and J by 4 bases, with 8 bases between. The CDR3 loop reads CASSLTGPYGYTF. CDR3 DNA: TGTGCCAGCAGTTTAACAGGGCCCTATGGCTACACCTTC.

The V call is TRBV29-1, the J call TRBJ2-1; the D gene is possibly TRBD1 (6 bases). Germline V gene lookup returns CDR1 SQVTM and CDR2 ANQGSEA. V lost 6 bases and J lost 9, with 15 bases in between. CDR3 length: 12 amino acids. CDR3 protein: CSVDQQGLEQFF. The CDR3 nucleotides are TGCAGCGTCGACCAACAGGGTCTTGAGCAGTTCTTC.

The CDR3 loop reads CASSYSGTVGREAFF. CDR3 DNA sequence: TGTGCCAGCAGTTACTCGGGGACCGTCGGAAGAGAAGCTTTCTTT. This rearrangement joins TRBV6-5 to TRBJ1-1, with a weak D call TRBD1 (5 bases). There are 15 residues in the CDR3. CDR1 and CDR2 (germline): MNHEY, SVGAGI. V was shortened by 0 bases and J by 8 bases, with 16 bases between the two germline ends.

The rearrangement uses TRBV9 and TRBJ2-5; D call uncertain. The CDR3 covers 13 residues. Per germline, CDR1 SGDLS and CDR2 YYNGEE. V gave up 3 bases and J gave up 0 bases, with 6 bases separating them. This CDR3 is CASSDPYQETQYF. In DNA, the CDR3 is TGTGCCAGCAGCGACCCGTACCAAGAGACCCAGTACTTC.

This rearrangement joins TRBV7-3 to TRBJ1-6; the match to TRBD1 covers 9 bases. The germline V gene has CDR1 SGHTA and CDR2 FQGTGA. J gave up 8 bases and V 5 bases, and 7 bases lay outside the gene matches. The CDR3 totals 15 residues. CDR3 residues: CASSISGTGHSPLHF. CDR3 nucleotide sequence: TGTGCCAGCAGCATCTCCGGGACAGGGCATTCACCCCTCCACTTT.